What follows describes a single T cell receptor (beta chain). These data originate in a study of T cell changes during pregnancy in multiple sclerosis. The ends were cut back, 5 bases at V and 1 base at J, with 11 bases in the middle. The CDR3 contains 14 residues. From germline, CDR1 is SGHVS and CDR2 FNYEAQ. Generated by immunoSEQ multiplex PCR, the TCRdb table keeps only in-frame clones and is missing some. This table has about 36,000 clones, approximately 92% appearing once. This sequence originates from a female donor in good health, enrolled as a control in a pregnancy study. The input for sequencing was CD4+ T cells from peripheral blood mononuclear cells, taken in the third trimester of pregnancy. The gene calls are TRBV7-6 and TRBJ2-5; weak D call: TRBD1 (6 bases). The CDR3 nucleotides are TGTGCCAGCAGCAACAGGGAGAGCCAAGAGACCCAGTACTTC. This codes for CASSNRESQETQYF.